The present T cell receptor (beta chain) was sequenced within a study of cytomegalovirus exposure and HLA in healthy donors. Amplification used 60 Vbeta primers and 13 Jbeta primers. The method was immunoSEQ multiplex PCR; TCRdb's version includes in-frame clones alone and lacks a portion of them. Of 150,000 to 200,000 clones in the sample, around 80% were seen once. The receptor comes from a woman aged 40 to 55 in good health and CMV-seronegative. The sequenced sample consisted of PBMCs.

DNA of the CDR3: TGTGCCTCCTCTTTACAGGGAAGCGAGCAGTACGTC. It specifies CASSLQGSEQYV. The chain joins TRBV10-3 to TRBJ2-7; weak D call: TRBD1 (6 bases). The CDR3 runs to 12 residues. Germline V gene lookup returns CDR1 ENHRY and CDR2 SYGVKD. With 11 bases removed from V and 6 bases from J, the gap between germline ends came to 17 bases.